One and the same sample provided the 24 T cell receptor beta chains below, sequenced in a study of OX40 agonist ivuxolimab in advanced cancers. TCRdb's table, derived via immunoSEQ multiplex PCR, lists solely in-frame clones and lacks some. The top ten hold 50% to 60% of the sample, which has about 46,000 clones, about nine tenths seen once. The source was CD4+ or CD8+ T cells sorted from blood, collected in a trial of the OX40 agonist ivuxolimab. The source of these receptors is an adult with an advanced solid tumor such as melanoma, head and neck, liver or kidney cancer.

This clone was found once. This chain connects TRBV7-2 to TRBJ2-1; no clear D gene. V dropped 0 bases and J dropped 3 bases, with 9 bases sitting between them. Germline-derived CDR1 and CDR2 are SGHTA and FQGNSA. The CDR3 runs to 15 residues. CDR3 nucleotide sequence: TGTGCCAGCAGCTTAGCTGGGTCATTCTACAATGAGCAGTTCTTC. Translated, it gives CASSLAGSFYNEQFF. Looking up the rest from reference TRBV7-2 and TRBJ2-1 gives the full variable domain: GAGVSQSPSNKVTEKGKDVELRCDPISGHTALYWYRQSLGQGLEFLIYFQGNSAPDKSGLPSDRFSAERTGGSVSTLTIQRTQQEDSAVYLCASSLAGSFYNEQFFGPGTRLTVL.

The chain combines TRBV6-4 with TRBJ1-4, with D possibly being TRBD1 (5 bases). V gave up 5 bases and J gave up 6 bases, with 22 bases separating them. Germline V lookup: CDR1 MRHNA, CDR2 SNTAGT. This CDR3 is built from 17 residues. The CDR3 region is CASSQTGDGATDEKLFF. The CDR3, as DNA: TGTGCCAGCAGTCAAACAGGTGACGGGGCGACCGATGAAAAACTGTTTTTT.

CDR3 sequence: CASSLDVGRGYGYTF. The DNA of the CDR3 is TGTGCCAGCAGCTTAGATGTGGGCAGGGGCTATGGCTACACCTTC. J is TRBJ1-2 and V is TRBV11-2, with a weak D call TRBD1 (6 bases). The CDR3 sequence is 15 residues long. Per the germline V gene, CDR1 is SGHAT and CDR2 is FQNNGV. Deletions cut 0 bases from V and 4 bases from J, with 12 bases between.

J is TRBJ1-1 and V is TRBV5-5, with no clear D. V was clipped by 0 bases and J by 1 base, with 7 bases between them. The germline gives CDR1 SGHKS, CDR2 YYEKEE (reference sequence). This CDR3 is 14 amino acids long. CDR3 amino acids: CASSLGRTNTEAFF. The CDR3 coding sequence is TGTGCCAGCAGCTTGGGACGGACGAACACTGAAGCTTTCTTT. Based on the CDR3 plus reference TRBV5-5 and TRBJ1-1, the full variable domain is DAGVTQSPTHLIKTRGQQVTLRCSPISGHKSVSWYQQVLGQGPQFIFQYYEKEERGRGNFPDRFSARQFPNYSSELNVNALLLGDSALYLCASSLGRTNTEAFFGQGTRLTVV.

The chain joins TRBV29-1 to TRBJ1-1; 11 positions match TRBD1. The germline V gene encodes CDR1 SQVTM and CDR2 ANQGSEA. The V and J ends lost 2 bases and 3 bases, in that order; junction bases with no gene match: 11. The CDR3 extends over 17 amino acids. The CDR3 DNA reads TGCAGCGTTGAACCGGACAGGGGGCATCTTTGGGACACTGAAGCTTTCTTT. Its translation is CSVEPDRGHLWDTEAFF.

The rearrangement uses TRBV11-2 and TRBJ1-2, with TRBD1 matching over 12 bases. CDR1 and CDR2 (germline): SGHAT, FQNNGV. The CDR3 length is 15 residues. Trimming at V came to 6 bases and at J to 8 bases, leaving 10 bases not matched to a gene. The CDR3 here is CASRRPGQGAGGYTF. As DNA, the CDR3 is TGTGCCAGCAGACGTCCGGGACAGGGGGCTGGCGGCTACACCTTC.

This sequence joins TRBV28 and TRBJ1-1; D may be TRBD1 (6 bases). CDR1 is MDHEN, CDR2 SYDVKM, per germline. Trimming took off 7 bases at V and 0 bases at J, with 12 bases between the two ends. CDR3 size: 14 residues. DNA for the CDR3: TGTGCCAGCATTATGACAGGTCTGAACACTGAAGCTTTCTTT. This codes for CASIMTGLNTEAFF.

The CDR3 DNA sequence: TGTGCCAGCAGCTCACAGGGTTCGGTCACTGAAGCTTTCTTT. It translates to CASSSQGSVTEAFF. The chain employs TRBV5-4 and TRBJ1-1; perhaps TRBD1 as D (6 bases). The ends were cut back, 3 bases at V and 4 bases at J, with 13 bases in the middle. The CDR3 has 14 amino acids. Per germline, CDR1 SGHNT and CDR2 YYREEE (reference sequence).

The V and J genes are TRBV29-1 and TRBJ2-1; 8 bases align to TRBD2. CDR1 is SQVTM and CDR2 is ANQGSEA in the germline V gene. The J segment lost 5 bases and the V segment lost 5 bases, leaving 8 bases of the junction unmatched. The CDR3 runs 14 residues. CDR3: CSVTGTSRNNEQFF. For the CDR3, the DNA is TGCAGCGTTACCGGGACTAGTAGGAACAATGAGCAGTTCTTC.

The V call is TRBV14, the J call TRBJ2-5; D uncertain. Germline CDR1 is SGHDN and CDR2 is FVKESK. The V end lost 1 base, the J end lost 0 bases, and 12 bases lay between the germline ends. This CDR3 region has 16 residues. CDR3 region: CASSQAESVYQETQYF. The DNA for the CDR3 is TGTGCCAGCAGCCAAGCTGAAAGCGTATACCAAGAGACCCAGTACTTC. The full variable domain, rest sourced from reference TRBV14 and TRBJ2-5, is EAGVTQFPSHSVIEKGQTVTLRCDPISGHDNLYWYRRVMGKEIKFLLHFVKESKQDESGMPNNRFLAERTGGTYSTLKVQPAELEDSGVYFCASSQAESVYQETQYFGPGTRLLVL.

V and J are TRBV28 and TRBJ2-7, with 7 nucleotides matching TRBD1. The trim removed 2 bases at V and 3 bases at J, leaving 7 bases unmatched. This CDR3 region has 15 residues. Germline CDR1 is MDHEN and CDR2 is SYDVKM. The CDR3 region is CASSLGRGNDYEQYF. In DNA, the CDR3 is TGTGCCAGCAGTTTAGGCAGGGGGAATGACTACGAGCAGTACTTC.

This clone appeared many times. The chain is built from TRBV6-1 and TRBJ1-5, with no clear D. The CDR3 consists of 12 residues. CDR1 and CDR2 (germline): MNHNS, SASEGT. The V end was cut by 2 bases, the J end by 5 bases, with 4 bases between. The CDR3: CASSEPDQPQHF. For the CDR3, the DNA is TGTGCCAGCAGTGAACCGGATCAGCCCCAGCATTTT.

V gene TRBV10-2 combines with J gene TRBJ1-1; no clear D. V lost 8 bases and J lost 4, with 14 bases in between. CDR1 is WSHSY, CDR2 SAAADI, per germline. This CDR3 contains 13 residues. CDR3 sequence: CASLGLAGTEAFF. CDR3 DNA: TGCGCCAGCCTAGGTCTCGCTGGCACTGAAGCTTTCTTT.

The chain is built from TRBV29-1 and TRBJ2-1; D is unclear. The CDR3 is made up of 12 amino acids. CDR1 SQVTM and CDR2 ANQGSEA come from the germline V gene. Trimming took 5 bases from V and 7 from J, leaving 12 bases between them. CDR3 DNA: TGCAGCGTTCGGGTCAGTCTAAATGAGCAGTTCTTC. Amino acid sequence: CSVRVSLNEQFF.

The V call is TRBV2, the J call TRBJ2-7; D remains unclear. Germline-derived CDR1 and CDR2 are SNHLY and FYNNEI. The germline V and J ends were trimmed by 4 bases and 3 bases, with 7 bases remaining between them. The CDR3 has 12 amino acids. The CDR3 DNA follows: TGTGCCAGCAGTGCCTTGGGCTACGAGCAGTACTTC. Protein product: CASSALGYEQYF.

The chain links TRBV5-1 to TRBJ2-3, with D possibly matching TRBD2 (6 bases). The V gene lost 0 bases and the J gene lost 6 bases, with 14 bases spanning the gap. CDR1 SGHRS and CDR2 YFSETQ come from the germline V gene. The CDR3 contains 15 residues. CDR3 residues: CASSLDRPRGDTQYF. Written as DNA, the CDR3 is TGCGCCAGCAGCTTGGACCGGCCACGGGGGGATACGCAGTATTTT.

V is TRBV19 and J is TRBJ2-1; 7 positions agree with TRBD1. The CDR3 loop spans 15 amino acids. Germline V CDR1 and CDR2: LNHDA, SQIVND (reference sequence). Losses at the gene ends were 1 base for V and 3 bases for J; bases not matched to a gene: 3. The CDR3 nucleotides read TGTGCCAGTAGTATAGGGGCAGGGGGCTACAATGAGCAGTTCTTC. It translates to CASSIGAGGYNEQFF.

The chain recombines TRBV6-5 with TRBJ1-1; 11 nucleotides agree with TRBD1. Germline CDR1 reads MNHEY; CDR2 reads SVGAGI. The CDR3 runs 14 residues. J gave up 4 bases and V 6 bases, and 4 bases lay outside the gene matches. CDR3 protein: CASSSGTGGTEAFF. CDR3 coding DNA: TGTGCCAGCAGCTCCGGGACAGGGGGCACTGAAGCTTTCTTT.

The chain has TRBV4-1 and TRBJ2-1, with D hard to call. V was shortened by 4 bases and J by 2 bases, with 12 bases between the two germline ends. Looked up from germline, CDR1 is MGHRA and CDR2 is YSYEKL. The CDR3 consists of 15 residues. The CDR3 is CASSLRPLAYNEQFF. CDR3 sequence (DNA): TGCGCCAGCAGCCTTCGTCCCTTGGCCTACAATGAGCAGTTCTTC.

V and J are TRBV4-3 and TRBJ2-5; TRBD1 matches at 7 bases. The end of the DNA aligns better with TRBJ2-7, so the J call may be wrong. Germline CDR1 LGHNA, CDR2 YSLEER. This CDR3 contains 15 residues. CDR3: CASSHRDSWNYEQYF. DNA for the CDR3: TGCGCCAGCAGCCACCGGGACAGCTGGAACTACGAGCAGTACTTC.

V and J are TRBV7-6 and TRBJ2-5; unclear D gene. The CDR3 contains 13 residues. Trimming removed 1 base from V and 0 bases from J, with 3 bases in between. Germline-derived CDR1 and CDR2 are SGHVS and FNYEAQ. CDR3 nucleotide sequence: TGTGCCAGCAGCTTAGGGCACCAAGAGACCCAGTACTTC. Residues: CASSLGHQETQYF.

This rearrangement joins TRBV11-2 to TRBJ2-7, with D perhaps assigned TRBD1 or TRBD2 (5 bases each). V was shortened by 4 bases and J by 3 bases, with 10 bases between the two germline ends. Germline V gene sequence: CDR1 SGHAT, CDR2 FQNNGV. The CDR3 spans 13 residues. As DNA, the CDR3 is TGTGCCAGCAGCTGGGGCAGCGGCTACGAGCAGTACTTC. Translating it yields CASSWGSGYEQYF.

The V and J genes are TRBV6-5 and TRBJ2-7, with 7 nucleotides matching TRBD1. The germline gives CDR1 MNHEY, CDR2 SVGAGI. The V gene end was trimmed by 4 bases and the J gene end by 3 bases; junction bases not matched to a gene: 9. There are 15 residues in the CDR3. The CDR3 protein is CASSFTPGQSYEQYF. For the CDR3, the DNA is TGTGCCAGCAGTTTCACTCCGGGACAGAGCTACGAGCAGTACTTC.

The chain carries TRBV28 and TRBJ2-5; perhaps TRBD1 as D (6 bases). V lost 3 bases and J 0 bases, leaving 11 bases between the germline ends. Germline CDR1 MDHEN, CDR2 SYDVKM. The CDR3 consists of 15 residues. The CDR3 is CASSFRTGHQETQYF. The CDR3 DNA reads as TGTGCCAGCAGTTTTCGTACAGGGCACCAAGAGACCCAGTACTTC. Full variable domain (remainder filled in from reference TRBV28 and TRBJ2-5): DVKVTQSSRYLVKRTGEKVFLECVQDMDHENMFWYRQDPGLGLRLIYFSYDVKMKEKGDIPEGYSVSREKKERFSLILESASTNQTSMYLCASSFRTGHQETQYFGPGTRLLVL.